This T cell receptor beta chain was identified during a study of cytomegalovirus exposure and HLA in healthy donors. In regard to this clone: Its antigen is as yet unknown.

Germline V lookup: CDR1 SGHNT, CDR2 YENEEA. There are 13 residues in the CDR3. The J segment lost 11 bases and the V segment lost 5 bases, leaving 8 bases of the junction unmatched. PCR amplification relied on 60 Vbeta primers (plus 13 Jbeta primers). The assay was immunoSEQ multiplex PCR, and TCRdb's table has in-frame clones only and misses some. The table has some 150,000 clones, around 78% seen once; the top ten hold about 2.1%. Study-wide results and caveats: Being productive about 87% or about 30% of the time was typical of most TCR beta V segments in an earlier analysis. The study put under 200 TCR beta chains on its list as cytomegalovirus-associated.

All the people who gave samples were healthy bone marrow donors. Unrecorded immune exposure was likely among donors, who were nominally healthy when sampled. The receptor was derived from a woman aged 25 to 39 in good health and CMV-seropositive. This chain joins TRBV11-3 and TRBJ1-1; 10 bases match TRBD1. Source material: PBMCs. The CDR3 DNA reads TGTGCCAGCAGCCCAGACAGGGGGCGGGATGCTTTCTTT. Amino acids: CASSPDRGRDAFF.